The 21 T cell receptor beta chains listed next were all sequenced from one sample in a study of T cells after yellow fever vaccination. TCRdb ran MiXCR on the 5' RACE reads and lists one entry per CDR3 protein. Of about 430,000 distinct CDR3 sequences in the sample, 15% to 20% were seen once. Sequencing was performed on PBMCs, taken before the yellow fever booster vaccination. All receptors come from a man aged 18 to 30 who received the YFV17D yellow fever vaccine.

The CDR3 region has the DNA TGTGCCAGCAGCTGGGGACAGACCAACACTGAAGCTTTCTTT. Protein: CASSWGQTNTEAFF. The genes are TRBV7-2 and TRBJ1-1, with TRBD1 identical over 7 bases. Per the germline V gene, CDR1 is SGHTA and CDR2 is FQGNSA. The CDR3 spans 14 residues. With V trimmed by 4 bases and J by 2 bases, 4 bases remained unmatched. The variable domain in full, with the rest retrieved from reference TRBV7-2 and TRBJ1-1, is GAGVSQSPSNKVTEKGKDVELRCDPISGHTALYWYRQSLGQGLEFLIYFQGNSAPDKSGLPSDRFSAERTGGSVSTLTIQRTQQEDSAVYLCASSWGQTNTEAFFGQGTRLTVV.

The chain combines TRBV6-1 with TRBJ2-1; TRBD1 might be the D (6 bases). The CDR3 runs to 15 residues. The V gene's germline CDR1 is MNHNS and CDR2 SASEGT. V dropped 3 bases and J dropped 4 bases, with 13 bases sitting between them. The CDR3 loop reads CASSEPGQGYNEQFF. CDR3 DNA: TGTGCCAGCAGTGAGCCGGGACAAGGTTACAATGAGCAGTTCTTC.

Many counts were recorded for this clonotype. The chain is built from TRBV7-2 and TRBJ1-1; D may be TRBD1 (5 bases). Trimming cost V 5 bases and J 4 bases, with 14 bases left between them. The CDR3 is 14 amino acids. Germline loops: CDR1 SGHTA, CDR2 FQGNSA. DNA for the CDR3: TGTGCCAGCAGCGTGGACGGCGGGGGCACTGAAGCTTTCTTT. Translated: CASSVDGGGTEAFF.

V usage is TRBV5-5 and J usage is TRBJ1-2; possibly TRBD1 for D (5 bases). Trimming removed 4 bases at V and 7 bases at J, with 23 bases between. This CDR3 contains 16 residues. Germline assignment: CDR1 SGHKS and CDR2 YYEKEE (reference sequence). CDR3: CASSPGGELTSAGYTF. The CDR3 DNA sequence: TGTGCCAGCAGCCCTGGGGGGGAACTGACATCGGCTGGCTACACCTTC.

This clonotype was recorded a few times. This chain connects TRBV10-3 to TRBJ1-5, with TRBD1 as a possible D gene (5 bases). The CDR3 runs to 14 residues. V shed 6 bases and J shed 2 bases, with 11 bases lying between them. Germline V gene data show CDR1 as ENHRY and CDR2 as SYGVKD. CDR3 sequence reads: CAIRGEAGNQPQHF. In nucleotides, the CDR3 is TGTGCCATCAGAGGGGAAGCGGGCAATCAGCCCCAGCATTTT.

This clonotype was seen a few times. The gene calls are TRBV5-1 and TRBJ2-2; the D is unclear. The germline V and J ends were trimmed by 0 bases and 7 bases, with 7 bases remaining between them. The CDR3 has 13 residues. CDR1 and CDR2 (germline): SGHRS, YFSETQ. The CDR3 DNA reads as TGCGCCAGCAGCTTGGAGGTTCACGGGGAGCTGTTTTTT. It translates to CASSLEVHGELFF.

The chain combines TRBV5-6 with TRBJ1-4, with unresolved D. The length of the CDR3 is 14 residues. Germline V CDR1 and CDR2: SGHDT, YYEEEE. Trimming stripped 3 bases from V and 7 bases from J, with 13 bases between. CDR3 sequence (DNA): TGTGCCAGCAGCTCATCTTATACTGGTGAAAAACTGTTTTTT. Translating it yields CASSSSYTGEKLFF.

This clonotype has just a few counts. This chain joins TRBV12-3 or TRBV12-4 and TRBJ1-2; a weak D match, TRBD1 (6 bases). The CDR3 has 15 residues. V was pared by 5 bases and J by 2 bases, with 15 bases between. In DNA form, the CDR3 reads TGTGCCAGCAGTCCAACCGGGACAATGAACTATGGCTACACCTTC. It translates to CASSPTGTMNYGYTF.

The DNA for the CDR3 is TGTGCCAGCTCACCAGGGGTCGCAGATACGCAGTATTTT. It encodes CASSPGVADTQYF. The chain has TRBV18 and TRBJ2-3, with D hard to call. CDR3 length: 13 amino acids. The germline gives CDR1 KGHSH, CDR2 LQKENI. Trimming cost V 2 bases and J 4 bases, with 7 bases left between them.

The chain links TRBV5-1 to TRBJ1-6; D is undetermined. Trimming stripped 0 bases from V and 7 bases from J, with 11 bases between. The CDR3 consists of 15 residues. Germline lookup yields CDR1 SGHRS and CDR2 YFSETQ. CDR3 in amino acids: CASSLDIWSNSPLHF. The DNA of the CDR3 is TGCGCCAGCAGCTTGGACATCTGGTCGAATTCACCCCTCCACTTT.

This clonotype has just a few counts. V gene TRBV4-3 combines with J gene TRBJ2-7; the D call may be TRBD1 or TRBD2 (6 bases each). The V and J ends lost 0 bases and 4 bases respectively, with 13 bases between them. Looked up from germline, CDR1 is LGHNA and CDR2 is YSLEER. The CDR3 length is 15 residues. CDR3 in amino acids: CASSQDVGGLYEQYV. CDR3 nucleotide sequence: TGCGCCAGCAGCCAAGATGTTGGGGGGCTGTACGAGCAGTACGTC.

The rearrangement uses TRBV2 and TRBJ2-2; D is perhaps TRBD1 (5 bases). The CDR3 is made up of 16 amino acids. In germline, CDR1 is SNHLY, CDR2 FYNNEI. V gave up 3 bases and J gave up 0 bases, with 11 bases separating them. The CDR3 loop reads CASSDEQASNTGELFF. DNA for the CDR3: TGTGCCAGCAGTGATGAACAGGCTTCGAACACCGGGGAGCTGTTTTTT.

CDR3 residues: CASSGPRGNSPLHF. In nucleotides, the CDR3 is TGTGCCAGCAGTGGCCCCAGGGGCAATTCACCCCTCCACTTT. This chain links TRBV12-3 or TRBV12-4 with TRBJ1-6; D is possibly TRBD1 (6 bases). The CDR3 is made up of 14 amino acids. V lost 5 bases to trimming and J lost 7 bases, with 12 bases between them.

The J gene is TRBJ2-7, the V gene TRBV7-3; D gene ambiguous. The V gene's germline CDR1 is SGHTA and CDR2 FQGTGA. V dropped 0 bases and J dropped 0 bases, with 6 bases sitting between them. CDR3 length equals 14 residues. CDR3 region: CASSLTPFSYEQYF. DNA for the CDR3: TGTGCCAGCAGCTTAACGCCGTTCTCCTACGAGCAGTACTTC. The variable domain in full, with the rest retrieved from reference TRBV7-3 and TRBJ2-7, is GAGVSQTPSNKVTEKGKYVELRCDPISGHTALYWYRQSLGQGPEFLIYFQGTGAADDSGLPNDRFFAVRPEGSVSTLKIQRTERGDSAVYLCASSLTPFSYEQYFGPGTRLTVT.

This clonotype was detected ten times or more. The V gene is TRBV6-1, the J gene TRBJ1-6, with 7 bases matching TRBD1. CDR3 size: 14 residues. CDR1 and CDR2 (germline): MNHNS, SASEGT. V lost 8 bases, J lost 7 bases, and 8 bases stayed unmatched. CDR3 in amino acids: CASRYLTGNSPLHF. CDR3 bases: TGTGCCAGCCGATATCTGACAGGGAATTCACCCCTCCACTTT.

This clonotype was counted only a few times. The rearrangement links TRBV19 to TRBJ2-5; D perhaps matches TRBD2 (5 bases). The CDR3 is made up of 15 amino acids. Germline V gives CDR1 LNHDA, CDR2 SQIVND (reference sequence). Trimming took 5 bases from V and 1 from J, leaving 14 bases between them. The CDR3 coding sequence is TGTGCCAGTAGTCTAACTAGTCACGGCCAAGAGACCCAGTACTTC. Translating it yields CASSLTSHGQETQYF.

This clonotype was counted between two and nine times. The chain couples TRBV4-1 to TRBJ1-6; 11 positions agree with TRBD1. The length of the CDR3 is 16 residues. After removal of 1 base from V and 10 bases from J, the junction contained 6 bases not matched to a gene. The germline gives CDR1 MGHRA, CDR2 YSYEKL. In nucleotides, the CDR3 is TGCGCCAGCAGCCAAGTTGGACAGGGGGCGAAATCACCCCTCCACTTT. This codes for CASSQVGQGAKSPLHF.

V usage is TRBV4-3 and J usage is TRBJ2-1, with 9 bases identical to TRBD1. The J segment lost 13 bases and the V segment lost 4 bases, leaving 8 bases of the junction unmatched. Germline lookup yields CDR1 LGHNA and CDR2 YSLEER. There are 13 residues in the CDR3. The CDR3: CASSRGTGQGQFF. CDR3 in DNA: TGCGCCAGCAGCCGAGGAACGGGACAGGGTCAGTTCTTC.

This clonotype has ten or more counts. This rearrangement joins TRBV11-2 to TRBJ2-5; TRBD2 matches at 7 bases. CDR1 and CDR2 from the germline V gene are SGHAT and FQNNGV. The V segment lost 5 bases and the J segment 2 bases; nucleotides outside the gene matches: 8. The CDR3 covers 15 residues. The CDR3 protein is CASSPSWGGQETQYF. CDR3 nucleotides: TGTGCCAGCAGCCCCTCCTGGGGGGGGCAAGAGACCCAGTACTTC. Full variable domain (rest looked up from reference TRBV11-2 and TRBJ2-5): EAGVAQSPRYKIIEKRQSVAFWCNPISGHATLYWYQQILGQGPKLLIQFQNNGVVDDSQLPKDRFSAERLKGVDSTLKIQPAKLEDSAVYLCASSPSWGGQETQYFGPGTRLLVL.

This clonotype was counted only a few times. V is TRBV7-9 and J is TRBJ2-5; D may be TRBD1 (5 bases). Germline CDR1 and CDR2: SEHNR and FQNEAQ (reference sequence). The CDR3 covers 14 residues. V was clipped by 4 bases and J by 5 bases, with 14 bases between them. DNA for the CDR3: TGTGCCAGCAGCTCATCAGGGTTCCTCGAGACCCAGTACTTC. Protein: CASSSSGFLETQYF. The entire variable domain, with the rest obtained from reference TRBV7-9 and TRBJ2-5, is as follows: DTGVSQNPRHKITKRGQNVTFRCDPISEHNRLYWYRQTLGQGPEFLTYFQNEAQLEKSRLLSDRFSAERPKGSFSTLEIQRTEQGDSAMYLCASSSSGFLETQYFGPGTRLLVL.

This chain connects TRBV7-2 to TRBJ2-5; 8 bases fit TRBD2. After removal of 2 bases from V and 5 bases from J, the junction contained 7 bases not matched to a gene. The CDR3 length is 15 residues. The V gene's germline CDR1 is SGHTA and CDR2 FQGNSA. The CDR3 region has the DNA TGTGCCAGCAGCTTAACTCCGGGACTAGTTGAGACCCAGTACTTC. This translates into CASSLTPGLVETQYF.